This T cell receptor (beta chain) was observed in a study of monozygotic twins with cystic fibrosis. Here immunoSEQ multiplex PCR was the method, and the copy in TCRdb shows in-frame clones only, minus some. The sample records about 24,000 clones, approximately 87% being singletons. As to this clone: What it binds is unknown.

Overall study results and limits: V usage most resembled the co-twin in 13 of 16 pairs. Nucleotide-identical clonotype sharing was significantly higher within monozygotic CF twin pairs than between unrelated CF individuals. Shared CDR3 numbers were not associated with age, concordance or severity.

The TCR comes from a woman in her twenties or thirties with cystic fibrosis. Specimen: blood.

CDR3 sequence: CASSGRTLTDSTEAFF. The DNA of the CDR3 is TGTGCCAGCAGCGGCCGGACGCTAACGGATTCCACCGAAGCTTTCTTT. The chain employs TRBV13 and TRBJ1-1, with D unclear. Germline loops: CDR1 PRHDT, CDR2 FYEKMQ (reference sequence). V was clipped by 5 bases and J by 8 bases, with 24 bases between them. The CDR3 totals 16 residues.